These T cell receptor beta chains were read from a single sample in a study of cytomegalovirus exposure and HLA in healthy donors. The assay was immunoSEQ multiplex PCR, and TCRdb's table has in-frame clones only and misses some. The sample holds under 130,000 clones, approximately 84% seen once. The sequenced sample consisted of PBMCs. The receptors were sampled from a male donor in good health and CMV-seronegative. CDR3s include the opening cysteine and the closing phenylalanine or tryptophan. The D gene is left open where the match is weak. Expanded clones get a size class; other rows say once, few or many, or leave the size out.

TRBV7-2,.,.,TRBJ1-1,CASSFGVSKFTEAFF,TGTGCCAGCAGCTTCGGAGTCAGTAAGTTCACTGAAGCTTTCTTT
TRBV7-9,once,TRBD1,TRBJ2-2,CSSSRPGTGVRRITGELFF,TGTTCCAGCAGCAGACCCGGGACAGGGGTTCGGCGGATCACCGGGGAGCTGTTTTTT
TRBV7-2,.,.,TRBJ2-5,CASSLGTLRQTQYF,TGTGCCAGCAGCCTCGGGACACTACGGCAGACCCAGTACTTC
TRBV7-8,.,.,TRBJ1-1,CASSLGKVSFWEEAFF,TGTGCCAGCAGCTTAGGTAAAGTGTCGTTTTGGGAGGAAGCTTTCTTT
TRBV18,.,TRBD2,TRBJ2-3,CASSPRGLAVDTQYF,TGTGCCAGCTCACCCCGAGGACTAGCGGTAGATACGCAGTATTTT
TRBV7-2,once,.,TRBJ1-1,CASSSYGATEAFF,TGTGCCAGCAGCTCTTACGGAGCTACTGAAGCTTTCTTT
TRBV5-4,.,.,TRBJ1-1,CASSTGNTEAFF,TGTGCCAGCAGCACAGGGAACACTGAAGCTTTCTTT
TRBV5-6,.,TRBD1,TRBJ2-3,CASSFRQGATDTQYF,TGTGCCAGCAGCTTTCGACAGGGAGCGACAGATACGCAGTATTTT
TRBV19,.,TRBD1,TRBJ2-2,CASSLRPGTGVGTGELFF,TGTGCCAGTAGTTTGCGTCCAGGGACAGGGGTTGGCACCGGGGAGCTGTTTTTT
TRBV6-5,once,TRBD1,TRBJ2-5,CASSYSRTGGLGTQYF,TGTGCCAGCAGTTACTCGCGAACAGGGGGGCTTGGGACCCAGTACTTC
TRBV25-1,.,.,TRBJ2-7,CASRPQGSYEQYF,TGTGCCAGCAGGCCCCAGGGGTCCTACGAGCAGTACTTC
TRBV9,once,TRBD2,TRBJ2-7,CASSWTSGRDEQYF,TGTGCCAGCAGCTGGACTAGCGGGAGAGACGAGCAGTACTTC
TRBV7-9,.,TRBD2,TRBJ2-7,CASSSTSREESYEQYF,TGTGCCAGCAGCTCCACTTCGCGGGAGGAATCCTACGAGCAGTACTTC
TRBV1,.,.,TRBJ1-1,CTSNVQNTEAFF,TGCACCAGCAACGTACAGAACACTGAAGCTTTCTTT
TRBV4-1,.,TRBD1,TRBJ1-1,CASSQDGTGTEAFF,TGCGCCAGCAGCCAAGACGGGACAGGGACAGAAGCTTTCTTT
TRBV6-1,.,TRBD1,TRBJ2-1,CASSVDRGFYNEQFF,TGTGCCAGCAGTGTAGACAGGGGGTTTTACAATGAGCAGTTCTTC
TRBV13,.,TRBD2,TRBJ2-5,CASSARLAPETQYF,TGTGCCAGCAGCGCTCGACTAGCGCCTGAGACCCAGTACTTC
TRBV11-2,.,TRBD2,TRBJ2-5,CASSLEVAGGETQYF,TGTGCCAGCAGCTTAGAAGTAGCGGGAGGGGAGACCCAGTACTTC
TRBV5-1,.,TRBD1,TRBJ2-1,CASSSGDRSYNEQFF,TGCGCCAGCAGCTCCGGGGACAGGTCCTACAATGAGCAGTTCTTC
TRBV27,once,.,TRBJ2-2,CASSFTHLTGELFF,TGTGCCAGCAGTTTTACTCATCTTACCGGGGAGCTGTTTTTT
TRBV7-3,.,.,TRBJ1-1,CASSSTGGYTEAFF,TGTGCCAGCAGCTCAACCGGGGGTTACACTGAAGCTTTCTTT
TRBV4-3,.,.,TRBJ1-2,CASSQLSPGTTNYGYTF,TGCGCCAGCAGCCAATTGAGTCCCGGGACAACTAACTATGGCTACACCTTC
TRBV4-2,many,TRBD2,TRBJ2-1,CASSQDPGTRSYNEQFF,TGTGCCAGCAGCCAAGACCCCGGGACTAGGTCCTACAATGAGCAGTTCTTC
TRBV9,.,TRBD2,TRBJ2-7,CASSVVGTRDYEQYF,TGTGCCAGCAGCGTAGTTGGGACTAGGGACTACGAGCAGTACTTC
TRBV4-3,.,.,TRBJ1-1,CARSQDSVPNTEAFF,TGCGCCCGCAGCCAAGATTCAGTGCCTAACACTGAAGCTTTCTTT
TRBV5-6,.,.,TRBJ2-1,CASTLRQGDWNEQFF,TGTGCCAGCACCCTGAGGCAGGGTGATTGGAATGAGCAGTTCTTC
TRBV7-6,few,.,TRBJ2-5,CASARKAELDQETQYF,TGTGCCAGCGCCCGGAAAGCGGAGCTAGACCAAGAGACCCAGTACTTC
TRBV7-2,.,.,TRBJ2-4,CASSLGLAKNIQYF,TGTGCCAGCAGCTTGGGACTAGCCAAAAACATTCAGTACTTC
TRBV19,few,.,TRBJ2-2,CASSISSQGTGELFF,TGTGCCAGTAGTATCTCCTCCCAGGGTACCGGGGAGCTGTTTTTT
TRBV28,.,.,TRBJ2-7,CASVGHLSPYEQYF,TGTGCCAGCGTGGGACACCTAAGCCCCTACGAGCAGTACTTC
TRBV9,.,TRBD2,TRBJ2-1,CASSVEGLAYNEQFF,TGTGCCAGCAGCGTAGAGGGACTAGCGTACAATGAGCAGTTCTTC